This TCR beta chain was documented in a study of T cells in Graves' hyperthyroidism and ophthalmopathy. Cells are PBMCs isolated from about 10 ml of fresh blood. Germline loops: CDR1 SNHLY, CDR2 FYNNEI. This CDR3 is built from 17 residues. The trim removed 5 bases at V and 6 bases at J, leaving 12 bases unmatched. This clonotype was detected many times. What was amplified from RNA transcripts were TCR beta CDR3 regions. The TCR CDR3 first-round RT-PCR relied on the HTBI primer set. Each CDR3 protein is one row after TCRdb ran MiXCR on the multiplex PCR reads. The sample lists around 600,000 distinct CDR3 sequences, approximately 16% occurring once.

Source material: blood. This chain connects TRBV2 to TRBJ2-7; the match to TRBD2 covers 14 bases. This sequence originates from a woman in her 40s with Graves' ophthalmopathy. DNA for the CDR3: TGTGCCAGCAGTACCGGACTAGCGGGAGGAGGGGGCTCCGAGCAGTACTTC. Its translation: CASSTGLAGGGGSEQYF. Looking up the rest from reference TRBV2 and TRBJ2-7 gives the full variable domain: EPEVTQTPSHQVTQMGQEVILRCVPISNHLYFYWYRQILGQKVEFLVSFYNNEISEKSEIFDDQFSVERPDGSNFTLKIRSTKLEDSAMYFCASSTGLAGGGGSEQYFGPGTRLTVT.